This TCR beta chain was retrieved from a study of T-cell memory formation after mild COVID-19. Looking at the study overall: TCR clusters mostly belonged to single donors. Study results and limitations: Among clones contracting day 15 to 85, CD4/CD8 was balanced, whereas later expanders leaned CD4+.

TCRdb reanalysed the 5' RACE reads using MiXCR and keeps one entry per CDR3 protein. Of 200,000 to 250,000 distinct CDR3 sequences in the sample, 9.5% were seen once. The V and J ends lost 4 bases and 0 bases respectively, with 5 bases between them. Germline V gives CDR1 SGHDN, CDR2 FVKESK. This CDR3 is 13 amino acids long. There are a few counts of this clonotype. No antigen is known for it. The specimen was PBMCs or a T cell subset sorted from them (not recorded which). This clonotype was obtained from a young man who had mild COVID-19 (a few samples of this study predate the infection). Cell type and time point are not known. The rearrangement links TRBV14 to TRBJ2-3; D not certain. The CDR3 DNA reads as TGTGCCAGCAGCCGACAAAGCACAGATACGCAGTATTTT. Translated, it gives CASSRQSTDTQYF.